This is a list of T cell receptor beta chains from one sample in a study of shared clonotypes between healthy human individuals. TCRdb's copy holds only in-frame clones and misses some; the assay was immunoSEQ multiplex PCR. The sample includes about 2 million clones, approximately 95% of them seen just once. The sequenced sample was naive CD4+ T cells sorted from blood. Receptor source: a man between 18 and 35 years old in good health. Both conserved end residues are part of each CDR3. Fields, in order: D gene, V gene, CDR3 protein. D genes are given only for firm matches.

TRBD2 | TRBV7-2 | CASSPMGASGRLNEQYF
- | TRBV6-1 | CASSVERAGTEAFF
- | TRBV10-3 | CAISDTGIKANTEAFF
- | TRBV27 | CASSQQGSGNTIYF
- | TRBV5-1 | CASSSGARRETQYF
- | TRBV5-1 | CASSQGWGAGDTQYF
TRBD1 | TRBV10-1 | CASRGDSDNEKLFF
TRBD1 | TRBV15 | CATSPETGGFTEAFF
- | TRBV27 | CASQGRGQSGELFF
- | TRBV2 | CASRPGTDYGYTF
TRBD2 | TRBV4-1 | CASSQPGLAGGLSAYNEQFF
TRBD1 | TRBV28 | CASSRGQGRSYNSPLHF
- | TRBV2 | CASSSQVYSYNEQFF
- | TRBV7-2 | CASSLEPAGMETQYF
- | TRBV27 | CASRIPGPHTEAFF
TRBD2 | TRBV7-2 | CASDPAGGVTYEQYF
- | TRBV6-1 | CASRGDRLYEQYF
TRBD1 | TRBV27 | CASSPLRQGANQPQHF
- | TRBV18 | CASSPLYRSSGNTIYF
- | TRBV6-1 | CASRVQAGHQPQHF
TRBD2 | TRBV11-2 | CASSSSGGIGYEQYF
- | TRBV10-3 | CAISPGRFSTDTQYF
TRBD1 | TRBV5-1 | CASRSGTGGLNEKLFF
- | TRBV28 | CASSLSGGGYTF
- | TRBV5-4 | CASMRGAGLGYTF
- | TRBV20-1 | CSARASEQFF
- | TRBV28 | CASSLTSPGAQETQYF
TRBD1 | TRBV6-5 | CASSGTGTAEAFF
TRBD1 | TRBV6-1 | CASNAGGPYEQYF
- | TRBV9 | CASSPRDGPSNTEAFF
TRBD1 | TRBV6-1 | CASSNPDRFETQYF
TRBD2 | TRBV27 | CASSSGLAGSNEQFF
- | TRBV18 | CASSQVGTNTDTQYF
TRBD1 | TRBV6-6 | CASRRQGVNQPQHF
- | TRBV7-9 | CASSLNNSPLHF
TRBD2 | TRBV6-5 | CASRSSGGTGELFF
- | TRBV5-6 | CASSLAGTTNEKLFF
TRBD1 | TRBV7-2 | CASSPVGRQGRYQETQYF
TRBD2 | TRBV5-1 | CASSLGTSGRPGELFF
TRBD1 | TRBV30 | CAWGDRSYEQYF
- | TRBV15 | CATSRLQGTDTQYF
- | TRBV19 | CASSILSGSSYEQYF
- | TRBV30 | CAWSARGTRGEKLFF
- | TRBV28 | CASSQEGTYYGYTF
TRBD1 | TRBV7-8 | CASSRTGGNSPLHF
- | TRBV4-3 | CASSQEGPGIYEQYF
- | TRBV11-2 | CASSLEGSTQYF
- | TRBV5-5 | CASSLGSRRMNTEAFF
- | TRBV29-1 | CSVEDNNSGANVLTF
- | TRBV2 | CASSEMRSNQPQHF
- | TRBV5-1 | CASSLSGYETQYF
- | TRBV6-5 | CASRSTDTQYF
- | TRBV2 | CASSEKGEYYNEQFF
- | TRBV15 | CATSRGGGSGYEQYF
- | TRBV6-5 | CATRQVYEQYF
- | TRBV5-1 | CASSDPGAVEAFF
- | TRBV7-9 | CASSSGVTGELFF
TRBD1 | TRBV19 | CASSTGPGGERNEQYF